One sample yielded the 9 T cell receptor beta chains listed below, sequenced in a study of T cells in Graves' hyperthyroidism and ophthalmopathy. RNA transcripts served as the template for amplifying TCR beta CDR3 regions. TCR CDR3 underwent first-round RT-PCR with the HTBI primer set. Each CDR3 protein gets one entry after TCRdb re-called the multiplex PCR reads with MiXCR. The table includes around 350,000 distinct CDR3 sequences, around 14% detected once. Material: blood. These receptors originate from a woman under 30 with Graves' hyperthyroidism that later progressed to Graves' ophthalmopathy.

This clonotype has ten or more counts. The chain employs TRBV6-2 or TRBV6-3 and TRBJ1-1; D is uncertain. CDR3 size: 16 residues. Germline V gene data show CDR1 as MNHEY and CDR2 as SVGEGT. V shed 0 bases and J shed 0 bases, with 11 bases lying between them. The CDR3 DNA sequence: TGTGCCAGCAGTTACTCCTTTCGGCTAATGAACACTGAAGCTTTCTTT. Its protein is CASSYSFRLMNTEAFF.

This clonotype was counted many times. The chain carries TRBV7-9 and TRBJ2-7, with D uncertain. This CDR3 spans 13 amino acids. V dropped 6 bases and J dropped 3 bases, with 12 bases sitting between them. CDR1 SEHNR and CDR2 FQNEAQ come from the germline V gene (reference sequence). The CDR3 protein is CASRCVGCYEQYF. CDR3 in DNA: TGTGCCAGCAGGTGTGTGGGCTGCTACGAGCAGTACTTC. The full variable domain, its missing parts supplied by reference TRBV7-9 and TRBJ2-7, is DTGVSQNPRHKITKRGQNVTFRCDPISEHNRLYWYRQTLGQGPEFLTYFQNEAQLEKSRLLSDRFSAERPKGSFSTLEIQRTEQGDSAMYLCASRCVGCYEQYFGPGTRLTVT.

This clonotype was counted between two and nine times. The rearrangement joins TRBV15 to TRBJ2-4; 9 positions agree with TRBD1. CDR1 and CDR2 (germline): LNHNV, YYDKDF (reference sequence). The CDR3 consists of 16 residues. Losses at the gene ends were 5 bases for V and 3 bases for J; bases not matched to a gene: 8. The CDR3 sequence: CATSLYRGLGKNIQYF. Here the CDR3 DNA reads TGTGCCACCAGCCTCTACAGGGGGCTTGGCAAAAACATTCAGTACTTC. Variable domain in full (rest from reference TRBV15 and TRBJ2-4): DAMVIQNPRYQVTQFGKPVTLSCSQTLNHNVMYWYQQKSSQAPKLLFHYYDKDFNNEADTPDNFQSRRPNTSFCFLDIRSPGLGDTAMYLCATSLYRGLGKNIQYFGAGTRLSVL.

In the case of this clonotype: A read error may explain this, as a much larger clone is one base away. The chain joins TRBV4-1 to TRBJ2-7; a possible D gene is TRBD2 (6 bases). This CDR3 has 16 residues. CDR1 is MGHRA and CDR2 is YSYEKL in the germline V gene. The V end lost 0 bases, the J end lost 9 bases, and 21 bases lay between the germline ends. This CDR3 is CASSQEVVETFGGQYF. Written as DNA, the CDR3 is TGCGCCAGCAGCCAAGAAGTGGTGGAGACATTCGGGGGGCAGTACTTC.

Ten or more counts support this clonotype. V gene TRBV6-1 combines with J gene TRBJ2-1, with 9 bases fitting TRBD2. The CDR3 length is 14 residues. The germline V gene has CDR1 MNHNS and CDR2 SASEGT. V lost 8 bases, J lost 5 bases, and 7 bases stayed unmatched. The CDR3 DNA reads TGTGCCAGCTCACGACTAGCGGAAAACAATGAGCAGTTCTTC. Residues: CASSRLAENNEQFF.

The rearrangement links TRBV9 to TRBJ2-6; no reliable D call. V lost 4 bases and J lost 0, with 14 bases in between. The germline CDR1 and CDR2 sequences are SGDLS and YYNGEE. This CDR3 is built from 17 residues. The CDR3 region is CASSRYSSHSGANVLTF. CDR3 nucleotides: TGTGCCAGCAGCAGGTACAGTAGTCACTCTGGGGCCAACGTCCTGACTTTC.

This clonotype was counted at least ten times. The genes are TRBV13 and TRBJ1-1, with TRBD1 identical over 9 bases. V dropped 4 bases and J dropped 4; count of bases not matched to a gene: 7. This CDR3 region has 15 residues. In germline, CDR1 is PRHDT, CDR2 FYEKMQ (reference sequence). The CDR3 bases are TGTGCCAGCAGCTGGGGACAGGGAGAGGGCACTGAAGCTTTCTTT. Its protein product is CASSWGQGEGTEAFF.

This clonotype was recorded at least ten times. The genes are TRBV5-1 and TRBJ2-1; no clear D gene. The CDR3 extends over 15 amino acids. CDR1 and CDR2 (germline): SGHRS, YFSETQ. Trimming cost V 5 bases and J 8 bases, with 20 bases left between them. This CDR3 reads CASRSGPLSQDEQFF. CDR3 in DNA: TGCGCCAGCAGGTCCGGGCCGCTTTCCCAGGATGAGCAGTTCTTC.

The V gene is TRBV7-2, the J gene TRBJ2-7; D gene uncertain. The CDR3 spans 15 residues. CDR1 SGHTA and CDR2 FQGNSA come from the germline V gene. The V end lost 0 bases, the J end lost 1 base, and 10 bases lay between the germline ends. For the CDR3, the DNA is TGTGCCAGCAGCTTAGCTATACGGGTTTCCTACGAGCAGTACTTC. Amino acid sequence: CASSLAIRVSYEQYF.